This entry lists 22 T cell receptor beta chains sequenced from one sample in a study of blood T cell repertoires in COVID-19. TCRdb's copy holds only in-frame clones and misses some; the assay was immunoSEQ multiplex PCR. The table has 53,000 or so clones, 90% seen once. The source material was peripheral blood. The receptors here all came from a human donor in a cohort sampled during active COVID-19.

This sequence joins TRBV11-2 and TRBJ2-7; perhaps TRBD1 as D (5 bases). Germline assignment: CDR1 SGHAT and CDR2 FQNNGV. The V and J ends lost 5 bases and 1 base respectively, with 12 bases between them. This CDR3 is built from 14 residues. The CDR3 nucleotides are TGTGCCAGCAGCATCGACAGACCTTCCTACGAGCAGTACGTC. Its protein is CASSIDRPSYEQYV.

The J gene is TRBJ2-6, the V gene TRBV9; a possible D gene is TRBD2 (6 bases). V shed 4 bases and J shed 2 bases, with 13 bases lying between them. This CDR3 comprises 16 residues. Looked up from germline, CDR1 is SGDLS and CDR2 is YYNGEE. CDR3 residues: CASSSHAGPGANVLTF. The CDR3 nucleotides are TGTGCCAGCAGCTCCCACGCGGGGCCTGGGGCCAACGTCCTGACTTTC.

This clone is a singleton in its sample. The genes are TRBV18 and TRBJ2-7, with 8 bases matching TRBD1. This CDR3 comprises 14 residues. Unmatched junction bases numbered 4, after V lost 0 bases and J lost 6 bases. Germline V gene sequence: CDR1 KGHSH, CDR2 LQKENI. CDR3 DNA sequence: TGTGCCAGCTCACCACCCGGACAGGGAGGCGAGCAGTACTTC. It encodes CASSPPGQGGEQYF.

V usage is TRBV7-6 and J usage is TRBJ1-2, with D tentatively TRBD1 (6 bases). With 2 bases removed from V and 7 bases from J, the gap between germline ends came to 14 bases. CDR3 length equals 14 residues. Germline values: CDR1 SGHVS, CDR2 FNYEAQ. DNA of the CDR3: TGTGCCAGCAGCTTATTCACAGGGTCCAGTGGCTACACCTTC. Its protein product is CASSLFTGSSGYTF.

The rearrangement joins TRBV9 to TRBJ1-1; 10 bases map to TRBD1. J gave up 6 bases and V 4 bases, and 9 bases lay outside the gene matches. Germline V gene lookup returns CDR1 SGDLS and CDR2 YYNGEE. The CDR3 consists of 15 residues. The CDR3 is CASSLETGGISEAFF. CDR3 in DNA: TGTGCCAGCAGCCTAGAGACAGGGGGCATCTCTGAAGCTTTCTTT.

This rearrangement joins TRBV15 to TRBJ2-5; the match to TRBD1 covers 10 bases. CDR3 length: 17 residues. Trimming cost V 4 bases and J 4 bases; bases outside gene matches: 12. Germline V gene data show CDR1 as LNHNV and CDR2 as YYDKDF (reference sequence). The CDR3 region has the DNA TGTGCCACCAGCATAGGTTACCCCGGGACAGGGGTAGAGACCCAGTACTTC. Protein: CATSIGYPGTGVETQYF. Supplemented by reference TRBV15 and TRBJ2-5, the full variable domain reads DAMVIQNPRYQVTQFGKPVTLSCSQTLNHNVMYWYQQKSSQAPKLLFHYYDKDFNNEADTPDNFQSRRPNTSFCFLDIRSPGLGDTAMYLCATSIGYPGTGVETQYFGPGTRLLVL.

Within the sample, this clone is large (0.1 to 1%). The chain carries TRBV4-3 and TRBJ1-1; D ambiguous. The germline CDR1 and CDR2 sequences are LGHNA and YSLEER. Deletions cut 4 bases from V and 5 bases from J, with 11 bases between. The CDR3 totals 13 residues. The CDR3 DNA is TGCGCCAGCAGCCGTTCTCGGGGTACTGAAGCTTTCTTT. Translating it yields CASSRSRGTEAFF.

The chain has TRBV14 and TRBJ2-7; D ambiguous. The germline V gene encodes CDR1 SGHDN and CDR2 FVKESK. With 4 bases removed from V and 4 bases from J, the gap between germline ends came to 8 bases. The CDR3 has 12 amino acids. The CDR3 loop reads CASSPSIYEQYF. The CDR3 DNA reads as TGTGCCAGCAGCCCATCTATATACGAGCAGTACTTC.

The chain uses TRBV9 and TRBJ2-3; D is unresolved. Between the trimmed V and J ends, which lost 0 bases and 2 bases, there was a span of 4 bases. This CDR3 has 13 residues. Per germline, CDR1 SGDLS and CDR2 YYNGEE. CDR3 DNA sequence: TGTGCCAGCAGCGTAGGAGTCACAGATACGCAGTATTTT. This sequence encodes CASSVGVTDTQYF.

This clone was observed a handful of times. The chain recombines TRBV7-2 with TRBJ1-5, with D perhaps matching TRBD1 (6 bases). The germline CDR1 and CDR2 sequences are SGHTA and FQGNSA. The V end lost 5 bases, the J end lost 4 bases, and 9 bases lay between the germline ends. The CDR3 consists of 13 residues. The CDR3 sequence is CASSRQENQPQHF. The CDR3 nucleotides read TGTGCCAGCAGCCGACAGGAAAATCAGCCCCAGCATTTT.

The V call is TRBV5-8, the J call TRBJ2-3; D is unclear. Germline CDR1 is SGHTS and CDR2 is YDEGEE. Deletions cut 0 bases from V and 8 bases from J, with 16 bases between. CDR3 length: 15 residues. The CDR3 sequence is CASSLAGAAFGTQYF. The CDR3 DNA sequence: TGTGCCAGCAGCTTGGCCGGTGCCGCCTTTGGTACGCAGTATTTT.

The chain links TRBV19 to TRBJ2-2; TRBD2 matches at 11 bases. J lost 4 bases, V lost 0 bases, and 1 base had no gene match. The germline V gene encodes CDR1 LNHDA and CDR2 SQIVND (reference sequence). The CDR3 extends over 16 amino acids. Written as DNA, the CDR3 is TGTGCCAGTAGTATAGAGCTAGCGGGAGGCACCGGGGAGCTGTTTTTT. Translating gives CASSIELAGGTGELFF.

This chain uses TRBV6-2 or TRBV6-3 with TRBJ2-1, with D perhaps TRBD2 (5 bases). Germline V lookup: CDR1 MNHEY, CDR2 SVGEGT. V was cut by 6 bases and J by 5 bases, with 17 bases left in between. The CDR3 has 15 amino acids. In DNA form, the CDR3 reads TGTGCCAGCAGCACAGTGTGGCTAGCCGACAATGAGCAGTTCTTC. Translating gives CASSTVWLADNEQFF.

V gene TRBV7-8 combines with J gene TRBJ2-1, with D perhaps matching TRBD2 (6 bases). V was pared by 3 bases and J by 8 bases, with 23 bases between. CDR1 and CDR2 from the germline V gene are SGHVS and FQNEAQ. The CDR3 loop spans 17 amino acids. This CDR3 reads CASSFSYGLHSGDEQFF. CDR3 sequence (DNA): TGTGCCAGCAGCTTTTCGTACGGACTACACTCGGGCGATGAGCAGTTCTTC. Drawing the rest from reference TRBV7-8 and TRBJ2-1, the complete variable domain is GAGVSQSPRYKVAKRGQDVALRCDPISGHVSLFWYQQALGQGPEFLTYFQNEAQLDKSGLPSDRFFAERPEGSVSTLKIQRTQQEDSAVYLCASSFSYGLHSGDEQFFGPGTRLTVL.

The chain combines TRBV5-4 with TRBJ1-1; D is ambiguous. Trimming left V 0 bases short and J 1 base short, with 7 bases between. CDR1 and CDR2 from the germline V gene are SGHNT and YYREEE (reference sequence). This CDR3 region has 14 residues. The CDR3 here is CASSLVTGNTEAFF. DNA of the CDR3: TGTGCCAGCAGCTTGGTAACGGGGAACACTGAAGCTTTCTTT.

V is TRBV5-6 and J is TRBJ1-1, with D perhaps TRBD1 (6 bases). The CDR3 covers 14 residues. In germline, CDR1 is SGHDT, CDR2 YYEEEE. V was cut by 6 bases and J by 3 bases, with 15 bases left in between. CDR3 sequence: CASTKRTDHTEAFF. In nucleotides, the CDR3 is TGTGCCAGCACCAAGCGGACAGATCACACTGAAGCTTTCTTT.

The gene calls are TRBV15 and TRBJ1-2, with TRBD1 identical over 12 bases. Germline trimming cut 2 bases from V and 8 bases from J; bases unmatched to any gene: 9. From germline, CDR1 is LNHNV and CDR2 YYDKDF (reference sequence). There are 16 residues in the CDR3. The CDR3 nucleotides are TGTGCCACCAGCAGATCCCCGGGACAGGGGGCCAGGGGCTACACCTTC. This gives the protein CATSRSPGQGARGYTF.

CDR3 coding DNA: TGTGCCAGTAGTCCTTCCAGGAGGGGTCCCCAGCATTTT. Its translation: CASSPSRRGPQHF. The chain recombines TRBV19 with TRBJ1-5; perhaps TRBD1 as D (5 bases). The length of the CDR3 is 13 residues. Germline values: CDR1 LNHDA, CDR2 SQIVND (reference sequence). Deletions cut 5 bases from V and 10 bases from J, with 15 bases between.

The chain recombines TRBV12-3 or TRBV12-4 with TRBJ2-7; maybe TRBD2 (5 bases). The CDR3 spans 12 residues. Trimming pared 7 bases from V and 6 bases from J, leaving 13 bases between. In nucleotides, the CDR3 is TGTGCCAGCACCATTAGTCGGGGCGAGCAGTACTTC. As protein: CASTISRGEQYF.

The rearrangement links TRBV24-1 to TRBJ2-3; maybe TRBD2 (6 bases). The V end lost 7 bases, the J end lost 1 base, and 14 bases lay between the germline ends. The CDR3 runs 15 residues. From germline, CDR1 is KGHDR and CDR2 SFDVKD. As DNA, the CDR3 is TGTGCCACCAGCCGATTCGGGGGTGGCACAGATACGCAGTATTTT. It translates to CATSRFGGGTDTQYF.

Regarding this clone: As the CDR3 is not closed by the conserved phenylalanine or tryptophan, this likely results from a read error. The chain carries TRBV28 and TRBJ1-2; no reliable D call. Germline lookup yields CDR1 MDHEN and CDR2 SYDVKM. The CDR3 is 13 amino acids. The V end lost 2 bases, the J end lost 5 bases, and 9 bases lay between the germline ends. Written as DNA, the CDR3 is TGTGCCAGCAGTTTAATCCCGGGATATGGCTACACCCTC. Protein sequence: CASSLIPGYGYTL.

The rearrangement joins TRBV6-1 to TRBJ2-7, with 7 bases matching TRBD1. The J segment lost 0 bases and the V segment lost 5 bases, leaving 10 bases of the junction unmatched. Germline CDR1 is MNHNS and CDR2 is SASEGT. CDR3 length: 16 residues. CDR3 in DNA: TGTGCCAGCAGTCAAGACAGGGCCCCCCTCTCCTACGAGCAGTACGTC. This translates into CASSQDRAPLSYEQYV.